The 10 T cell receptor beta chains presented below share a single source sample, sequenced in a study of cytomegalovirus exposure and HLA in healthy donors. Sequencing used immunoSEQ multiplex PCR; TCRdb keeps in-frame clones, though not all of them. Among about 82,000 clones listed, roughly 94% were seen once. Specimen: PBMCs. These receptors all come from a woman between 18 and 30 years old in good health and CMV-seronegative.

The V and J genes are TRBV28 and TRBJ2-1, with D tentatively TRBD2 (6 bases). Germline-derived CDR1 and CDR2 are MDHEN and SYDVKM. CDR3 length: 13 amino acids. Trimming cost V 5 bases and J 5 bases, with 10 bases left between them. The CDR3 DNA sequence: TGTGCCAGCAGTCACCCGGGGGACAATGAGCAGTTCTTC. It yields the protein CASSHPGDNEQFF. Full variable domain (missing parts from reference TRBV28 and TRBJ2-1): DVKVTQSSRYLVKRTGEKVFLECVQDMDHENMFWYRQDPGLGLRLIYFSYDVKMKEKGDIPEGYSVSREKKERFSLILESASTNQTSMYLCASSHPGDNEQFFGPGTRLTVL.

V gene TRBV12-5 combines with J gene TRBJ2-7; 12 positions match TRBD2. The CDR3 is 14 amino acids. V gave up 6 bases and J gave up 6 bases; unmatched junction bases: 6. Germline CDR1 is LGHNT and CDR2 is FRNRAP. For the CDR3, the DNA is TGTGCTAGTGGCCGGACTAGCGGGGCGCGCGAGCAGTACTTC. Translation: CASGRTSGAREQYF.

The gene calls are TRBV19 and TRBJ2-3; 7 bases are a match to TRBD1. CDR1 is LNHDA, CDR2 SQIVND, per germline (reference sequence). The CDR3 extends over 14 amino acids. After removal of 4 bases from V and 10 bases from J, the junction contained 11 bases not matched to a gene. The CDR3 DNA follows: TGTGCCAGTAGTACTGACAGGGAATTAGGGGCGCAGTATTTT. This translates into CASSTDRELGAQYF.

The CDR3 nucleotides are TGTGCCAGCAGTGACGAGGTCACCACAGATACGCAGTATTTT. Translation: CASSDEVTTDTQYF. This chain uses TRBV2 with TRBJ2-3, with D uncertain. V was shortened by 3 bases and J by 2 bases, with 9 bases between the two germline ends. The CDR3 is 14 residues long. Germline values: CDR1 SNHLY, CDR2 FYNNEI.

This clone has only one observation. The CDR3 nucleotides are TGTGCCAGCAGCTTCCCCTCCGGGACAGGGAACTACGAGCAGTACTTC. It specifies CASSFPSGTGNYEQYF. The chain links TRBV7-9 to TRBJ2-7, with 9 bases matching TRBD1. Losses at the gene ends were 3 bases for V and 3 bases for J; bases not matched to a gene: 9. In germline, CDR1 is SEHNR, CDR2 FQNEAQ (reference sequence). This CDR3 is 16 amino acids long. The variable domain in full, with the rest retrieved from reference TRBV7-9 and TRBJ2-7, is DTGVSQNPRHKITKRGQNVTFRCDPISEHNRLYWYRQTLGQGPEFLTYFQNEAQLEKSRLLSDRFSAERPKGSFSTLEIQRTEQGDSAMYLCASSFPSGTGNYEQYFGPGTRLTVT.

This chain uses TRBV18 with TRBJ1-4; D remains unclear. Germline V gene lookup returns CDR1 KGHSH and CDR2 LQKENI. The CDR3 has 14 residues. V was pared by 1 base and J by 6 bases, with 9 bases between. CDR3 sequence reads: CASSPLTAHEKLFF. As DNA, the CDR3 is TGTGCCAGCTCACCACTTACAGCCCATGAAAAACTGTTTTTT.

The chain is built from TRBV27 and TRBJ2-7; TRBD2 is a possible D gene (6 bases). The ends were cut back, 5 bases at V and 0 bases at J, with 11 bases in the middle. CDR1 is MNHEY, CDR2 SMNVEV, per germline (reference sequence). The CDR3 consists of 14 residues. The CDR3 loop is CASSPRDSSYEQYF. The CDR3 DNA reads TGTGCCAGCAGTCCCCGGGACTCCTCCTACGAGCAGTACTTC.

The CDR3 is CASNTGSYEQYF. CDR3 DNA sequence: TGTGCCAGCAATACAGGTTCCTACGAGCAGTACTTC. The chain links TRBV2 to TRBJ2-5; D possibly corresponds to TRBD1 (5 bases). The end of the DNA aligns better with TRBJ2-7, so the J call may be wrong. This CDR3 has 12 residues. CDR1 and CDR2 (germline): SNHLY, FYNNEI.

This clone was counted a single time. The CDR3 sequence: CASSYSADSGYTF. CDR3 DNA: TGTGCCAGCAGTTACTCGGCCGACAGTGGCTACACCTTC. V and J are TRBV6-5 and TRBJ1-2; weak D call: TRBD1 (5 bases). The germline V and J ends were trimmed by 0 bases and 7 bases, with 9 bases remaining between them. In germline, CDR1 is MNHEY, CDR2 SVGAGI. CDR3 length: 13 amino acids.

The rearrangement uses TRBV4-3 and TRBJ1-3; D uncertain. This CDR3 contains 16 residues. Germline V gene lookup returns CDR1 LGHNA and CDR2 YSLEER. Trimming pared 0 bases from V and 4 bases from J, leaving 13 bases between. The CDR3 region has the DNA TGCGCCAGCAGCCAAGATGCCCCAGGCTCAGGAAACACCATATATTTT. It yields the protein CASSQDAPGSGNTIYF.